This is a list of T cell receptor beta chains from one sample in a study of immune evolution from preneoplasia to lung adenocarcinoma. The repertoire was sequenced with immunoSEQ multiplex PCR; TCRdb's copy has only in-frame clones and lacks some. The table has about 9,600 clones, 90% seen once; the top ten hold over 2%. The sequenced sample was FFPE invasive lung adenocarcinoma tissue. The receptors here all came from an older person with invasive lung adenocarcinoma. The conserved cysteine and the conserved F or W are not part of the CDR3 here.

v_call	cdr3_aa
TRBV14	ASSHNERGYT
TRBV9	ASSATGTGNTEAF
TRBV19	ASSDRQEDEKLF
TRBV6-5	ASSPGPDQPQH
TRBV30	AWNPGVRDTEAF
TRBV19	ASTPTGFSGYT
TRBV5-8	ASSLVRNTEAF
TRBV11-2	ASSRGGGDYNEQF
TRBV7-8	ASSLGGQGLYEQY
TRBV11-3	ASSSAGGAEAF
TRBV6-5	ASFSMRQNYYGYT
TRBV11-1	ASSERLDYTDTQY
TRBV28	ASSFSENYEQY
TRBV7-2	ASSLGLAGGDIMDTQY
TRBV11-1	AVLAGANTEAF
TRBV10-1	ASRQGPADTQY
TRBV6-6	ASSLSGGWADTQY
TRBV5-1	ASSFRGYPEAF
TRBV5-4	ASSRADEQY
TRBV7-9	ASSLDRQGDPAETQY
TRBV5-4	ASSTDGRTDTQY
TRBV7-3	ASSPTGAGETQY
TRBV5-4	ASSLGGGETQY
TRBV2	ASGQGYEQY
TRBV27	ASSLYASGYEQY
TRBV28	ASRIGHDGAPQH
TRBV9	ASSVANTEAF
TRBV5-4	ASSRGGLTTNEKLF
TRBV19	ASSILDSINQPQH
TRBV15	ATSRGDREEETQY
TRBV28	ASSQGAGTQY
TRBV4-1	ASSPLAVGYNEQF
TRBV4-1	ASSQDQFTEAF
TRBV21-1	ASSKIDRGYGYT
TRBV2	ASSEGARRGYT
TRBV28	ASSLGQGANEQY
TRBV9	ASSVSPGGGGNIQY
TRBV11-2	ASSFPPSYEQY
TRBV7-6	ASSLEETGATGYT
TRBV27	ASSPGRAYTEAF
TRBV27	ASSPRDGSGYT
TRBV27	ASRGQGRAEAF
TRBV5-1	ASSLDGRPNTEAF
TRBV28	ASSQGAPYEQY
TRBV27	ASSLAGGGRNTQY
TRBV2	ASKRPGTGTDTQY
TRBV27	ASSLAPAGGLAGAQETQY
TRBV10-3	AISPGNTQY
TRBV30	AWSRVGQNEKLF
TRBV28	ASSGPGQGNEKLF
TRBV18	ASSPRTATLGNYGYT
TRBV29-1	SVATGSWTEAF
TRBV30	AWSPFPAGGGNTIY
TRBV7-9	ASSLTGVGANVLT